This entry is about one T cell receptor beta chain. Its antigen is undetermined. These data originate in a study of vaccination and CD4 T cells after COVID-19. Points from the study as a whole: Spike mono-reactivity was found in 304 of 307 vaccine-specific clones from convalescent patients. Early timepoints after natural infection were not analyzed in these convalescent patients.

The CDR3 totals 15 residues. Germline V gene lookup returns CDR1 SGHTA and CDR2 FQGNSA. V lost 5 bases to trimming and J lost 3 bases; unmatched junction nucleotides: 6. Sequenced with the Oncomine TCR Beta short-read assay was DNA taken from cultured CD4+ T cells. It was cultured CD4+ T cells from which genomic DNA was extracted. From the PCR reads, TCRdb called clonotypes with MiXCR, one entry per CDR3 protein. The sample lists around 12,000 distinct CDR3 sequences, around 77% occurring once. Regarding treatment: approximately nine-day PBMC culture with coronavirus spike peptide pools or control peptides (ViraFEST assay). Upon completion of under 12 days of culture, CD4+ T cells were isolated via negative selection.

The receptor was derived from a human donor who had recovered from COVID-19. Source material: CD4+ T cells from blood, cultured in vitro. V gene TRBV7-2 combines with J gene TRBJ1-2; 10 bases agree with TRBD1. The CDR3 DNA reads TGTGCCAGCAGCCGACAGGGGGCAAGGGACTATGGCTACACCTTC. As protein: CASSRQGARDYGYTF.